Listed here are 24 T cell receptor beta chains from one sample, sequenced in a study of cytomegalovirus exposure and HLA in healthy donors (TCRdb year 2017). The library came from the immunoSEQ multiplex PCR assay. A mixture of 60 forward primers for TCR Vbeta segments and 13 reverse primers for TCR Jbeta segments was used in the multiplex PCR. Drawn from immuneACCESS, this table holds only the in-frame rearrangements with V and J called that TCRdb kept. Clones are partly lost; checked studies trace under half to an unresolved V gene and leave the rest unexplained. Present in this sample are over 100,000 clones, over 9.5% of which were seen just once. Over 4.5% of the sample is taken by the ten largest. Sample: PBMCs. The receptors shown here come from a man aged 35 to 55 in good health and CMV-seropositive.

This clone occurred a few times. The chain links TRBV7-6 to TRBJ2-1, with D possibly matching TRBD2 (5 bases). The V gene lost 5 bases and the J gene lost 1 base, with 24 bases spanning the gap. CDR3 length equals 19 residues. Germline V CDR1 and CDR2: SGHVS, FNYEAQ. The CDR3 loop reads CASSVDPSWRRMSYNEQFF. CDR3 nucleotides: TGTGCCAGCAGCGTGGACCCTAGCTGGCGGAGGATGTCCTACAATGAGCAGTTCTTC.

This clone was recorded a few times. The V gene is TRBV7-9, the J gene TRBJ2-3; D perhaps matches TRBD2 (6 bases). The germline V gene has CDR1 SEHNR and CDR2 FQNEAQ (reference sequence). Trimming removed 3 bases at V and 4 bases at J, with 17 bases between. This CDR3 has 16 residues. CDR3 DNA sequence: TGTGCCAGCAGCTTTGCTAGCGCTGCTAGCGCAGATACGCAGTATTTT. It translates to CASSFASAASADTQYF.

The sample holds a few counts of this clone. V gene TRBV9 combines with J gene TRBJ2-2; 7 bases are shared with TRBD1. CDR1 and CDR2 (germline): SGDLS, YYNGEE. The V segment lost 3 bases and the J segment 5 bases; nucleotides outside the gene matches: 7. The CDR3 is 15 amino acids. CDR3 amino acids: CASSERQGTTGELFF. In nucleotides, the CDR3 is TGTGCCAGCAGCGAACGACAGGGAACTACCGGGGAGCTGTTTTTT.

This chain connects TRBV7-8 to TRBJ2-7; D is unresolved. The CDR3 runs 12 residues. CDR1 is SGHVS and CDR2 is FQNEAQ in the germline V gene. Trimming left V 3 bases short and J 5 bases short, with 8 bases between. The CDR3 coding sequence is TGTGCCAGCAGCTTCAGTTTCAACGAGCAGTACTTC. Translated, it gives CASSFSFNEQYF.

This clone was seen more than once but under ten times. V usage is TRBV2 and J usage is TRBJ1-2; no clear D. V was shortened by 0 bases and J by 2 bases, with 13 bases between the two germline ends. Germline loops: CDR1 SNHLY, CDR2 FYNNEI. This CDR3 has 16 residues. CDR3 bases: TGTGCCAGCAGTGAAGCGGCAGGTGGGTTCAACTATGGCTACACCTTC. Its protein product is CASSEAAGGFNYGYTF.

The chain has TRBV6-1 and TRBJ2-1; 7 bases align to TRBD1. The V and J ends lost 4 bases and 12 bases, in that order; junction bases with no gene match: 9. CDR1 MNHNS and CDR2 SASEGT come from the germline V gene. The CDR3 has 13 amino acids. The DNA for the CDR3 is TGTGCCAGCAGTGTCCCGCCGACAGGGCTGCAGTTCTTC. This translates into CASSVPPTGLQFF.

The CDR3 sequence: CASSQNTGTGANVLTF. The CDR3 DNA is TGCGCCAGCAGCCAAAATACGGGAACTGGGGCCAACGTCCTGACTTTC. This chain links TRBV5-1 with TRBJ2-6, with D perhaps TRBD2 (5 bases). Trimming pared 4 bases from V and 2 bases from J, leaving 13 bases between. This CDR3 comprises 16 residues. Germline lookup yields CDR1 SGHRS and CDR2 YFSETQ.

This clone turned up a few times. The rearrangement uses TRBV5-3 and TRBJ1-6, with 10 bases fitting TRBD1. TRBV5-3 is noted as an ORF with a role that remains uncertain. The trim removed 0 bases at V and 8 bases at J, leaving 2 bases unmatched. This CDR3 region has 15 residues. The CDR3 is CARSLGQGADSPLHF. The DNA of the CDR3 is TGTGCCAGAAGCTTGGGACAGGGGGCTGATTCACCCCTCCACTTT.

This clone was detected ten times or more. V usage is TRBV6-6 and J usage is TRBJ1-3; D gene ambiguous. Trimming removed 3 bases at V and 4 bases at J, with 4 bases between. The CDR3 is made up of 12 amino acids. The germline gives CDR1 MNHNY, CDR2 SVGAGI (reference sequence). Here the CDR3 reads CASSYQGNTIYF. DNA of the CDR3: TGTGCCAGCAGTTATCAGGGAAACACCATATATTTT.

The chain links TRBV7-6 to TRBJ2-1; possible D gene TRBD1, 6 bases. CDR1 is SGHVS, CDR2 FNYEAQ, per germline. This CDR3 has 13 residues. The germline V and J ends were trimmed by 4 bases and 5 bases, with 9 bases remaining between them. The DNA of the CDR3 is TGTGCCAGCAGCTCATGGACAGACAATGAGCAGTTCTTC. It encodes CASSSWTDNEQFF.

CDR3 bases: TGTGCCAGCTCACCAGTCGGGGGAGAGACCCAGTACTTC. Its translation: CASSPVGGETQYF. V gene TRBV18 combines with J gene TRBJ2-5, with D perhaps matching TRBD2 (6 bases). Trimming shortened V by 2 bases and J by 4 bases, and 8 bases separated the two germline ends. The germline gives CDR1 KGHSH, CDR2 LQKENI. The length of the CDR3 is 13 residues. Together with reference TRBV18 and TRBJ2-5, the CDR3 gives the full variable domain: NAGVMQNPRHLVRRRGQEARLRCSPMKGHSHVYWYRQLPEEGLKFMVYLQKENIIDESGMPKERFSAEFPKEGPSILRIQQVVRGDSAAYFCASSPVGGETQYFGPGTRLLVL.

This sequence joins TRBV4-1 and TRBJ2-5; 10 bases are a match to TRBD2. Germline V gene data show CDR1 as MGHRA and CDR2 as YSYEKL. The CDR3 is made up of 15 amino acids. J was trimmed by 0 bases and V by 5 bases; bases with no gene match: 3. For the CDR3, the DNA is TGCGCCAGCAGCATTAGCGGGAGGAACCAAGAGACCCAGTACTTC. Amino acids: CASSISGRNQETQYF.

The chain joins TRBV15 to TRBJ2-7, with 9 bases that match TRBD1. From germline, CDR1 is LNHNV and CDR2 YYDKDF (reference sequence). The length of the CDR3 is 16 residues. V was clipped by 1 base and J by 3 bases; unmatched bases: 7. CDR3 amino acids: CATSRGLGQGNYEQYF. In DNA, the CDR3 is TGTGCCACCAGCAGAGGACTGGGACAGGGTAACTACGAGCAGTACTTC.

The chain couples TRBV10-3 to TRBJ2-2; 7 bases are shared with TRBD1. The ends lost 6 bases at V and 8 bases at J; junction bases unmatched: 9. CDR1 is ENHRY and CDR2 is SYGVKD in the germline V gene. The CDR3 loop spans 14 amino acids. CDR3: CAIRETGKVGELFF. The CDR3 DNA sequence: TGTGCCATCAGGGAGACAGGGAAAGTAGGGGAGCTGTTTTTT.

The chain links TRBV9 to TRBJ1-3, with D unresolved. The CDR3 runs 14 residues. The germline V gene has CDR1 SGDLS and CDR2 YYNGEE. Trimming cost V 3 bases and J 0 bases, with 7 bases left between them. The CDR3 DNA reads TGTGCCAGCAGCGGCGCTTCCTCTGGAAACACCATATATTTT. Translating it yields CASSGASSGNTIYF.

The rearrangement uses TRBV5-6 and TRBJ2-7; D not resolved. The ends were cut back, 2 bases at V and 1 base at J, with 7 bases in the middle. Looked up from germline, CDR1 is SGHDT and CDR2 is YYEEEE. The CDR3 has 13 residues. The CDR3 sequence is CASSFARSYEQYF. The DNA for the CDR3 is TGTGCCAGCAGCTTTGCCCGGTCCTACGAGCAGTACTTC.

This rearrangement joins TRBV5-6 to TRBJ2-2, with D perhaps TRBD2 (6 bases). The germline gives CDR1 SGHDT, CDR2 YYEEEE. V was cut by 0 bases and J by 6 bases, with 15 bases left in between. The CDR3 length is 16 residues. CDR3 in amino acids: CASSLEWVAGSGELFF. In DNA, the CDR3 is TGTGCCAGCAGCTTGGAGTGGGTTGCGGGGTCCGGGGAGCTGTTTTTT.

CDR3 nucleotides: TGTGCCAGCAGCTTAGGACAGGGTAGCTATGGCTACACCTTC. This translates into CASSLGQGSYGYTF. This rearrangement joins TRBV7-2 to TRBJ1-2, with 7 bases identical to TRBD1. This CDR3 comprises 14 residues. Germline CDR1 and CDR2: SGHTA and FQGNSA. V lost 1 base, J lost 4 bases, and 3 bases stayed unmatched.

The table lists this clone with a few counts. This sequence joins TRBV6-5 and TRBJ1-2; D call uncertain. Germline V CDR1 and CDR2: MNHEY, SVGAGI. Trimming took off 7 bases at V and 8 bases at J, with 14 bases between the two ends. The CDR3 covers 12 residues. The chain's CDR3 is CASNSLVGGYTF. The CDR3 coding sequence is TGTGCCAGCAATAGTCTCGTCGGGGGCTACACCTTC.

The chain uses TRBV5-1 and TRBJ2-5; TRBD2 agrees at 10 bases. V shed 3 bases, J shed 5 bases, and the junction held 7 bases outside the gene matches. The CDR3 extends over 15 amino acids. Germline V gives CDR1 SGHRS, CDR2 YFSETQ. The CDR3 protein is CASSSRAGGLETQYF. CDR3 sequence (DNA): TGCGCCAGCAGCTCCAGAGCGGGAGGGTTGGAGACCCAGTACTTC.

The chain recombines TRBV9 with TRBJ2-5; 10 bases fit TRBD1. CDR1 and CDR2 (germline): SGDLS, YYNGEE. V shed 4 bases and J 6 bases; nucleotides not matched to a gene: 9. The CDR3 sequence is 15 residues long. The CDR3 DNA is TGTGCCAGCAGCAAGCGGGACAGGGGTGGACAGACCCAGTACTTC. This translates into CASSKRDRGGQTQYF.

The J gene is TRBJ2-7, the V gene TRBV10-3; 10 bases line up with TRBD1. Trimming cost V 8 bases and J 2 bases; bases outside gene matches: 9. Per the germline V gene, CDR1 is ENHRY and CDR2 is SYGVKD. The CDR3 totals 15 residues. The CDR3 DNA sequence: TGTGCCATCTCCAGGGCGGGGACAGGGGCCTACGAGCAGTACTTC. It codes for CAISRAGTGAYEQYF.

The chain joins TRBV7-9 to TRBJ2-3; unclear D gene. Per the germline V gene, CDR1 is SEHNR and CDR2 is FQNEAQ (reference sequence). V was cut by 1 base and J by 5 bases, with 4 bases left in between. CDR3 size: 12 residues. The CDR3 sequence is CASSLGEDTQYF. In nucleotides, the CDR3 is TGTGCCAGCAGCTTAGGAGAAGATACGCAGTATTTT. The full variable domain, in which reference TRBV7-9 and TRBJ2-3 provide the parts outside the CDR3, is DTGVSQNPRHKITKRGQNVTFRCDPISEHNRLYWYRQTLGQGPEFLTYFQNEAQLEKSRLLSDRFSAERPKGSFSTLEIQRTEQGDSAMYLCASSLGEDTQYFGPGTRLTVL.

To note about this clone: Other nucleotide sequences in the sample specify the same CDR3. The gene calls are TRBV29-1 and TRBJ2-2, with 10 bases aligning to TRBD1. This CDR3 spans 15 amino acids. Losses at the gene ends were 3 bases for V and 2 bases for J; bases not matched to a gene: 3. Germline values: CDR1 SQVTM, CDR2 ANQGSEA. The CDR3 sequence: CSVDGTGVNTGELFF. As DNA, the CDR3 is TGCAGCGTTGATGGGACAGGGGTAAACACCGGGGAGCTGTTTTTT.